This TCR beta chain was recovered during a study of radiotherapy plus CTLA-4 blockade in lung cancer. The study's findings and limits: In blood, after radiotherapy plus ipilimumab, tumor-derived TCR clones expanded. Early blood T cell clone dynamics, with interferon-beta, were reported to best predict response.

Patients had chemo-refractory metastatic non-small-cell lung cancer and received focal radiation plus CTLA-4 blockade that used ipilimumab. Libraries were prepared by immunoSEQ multiplex PCR; TCRdb keeps only in-frame clonotypes and omits some of them. The sample has 100,000 to 150,000 clones; about 90% are singletons. The CDR3 totals 11 residues. Germline V CDR1 and CDR2: SGHAT, FQDESV (reference sequence). Comment on this clone: Antigen specificity is unknown. One end of the junction varies from germline; a read error may be responsible.

Sequencing used peripheral blood, obtained from a patient treated with radiotherapy plus ipilimumab. The sequence was obtained from a human donor with non-small cell lung cancer that progressed on radiotherapy plus ipilimumab. The rearrangement uses TRBV11-1 and TRBJ2-1; no firm D call. CDR3 nucleotide sequence: TGTGCCAGCAGTTTAGCCAATGAGCAGTTCTTC. Protein product: CASSLANEQFF.